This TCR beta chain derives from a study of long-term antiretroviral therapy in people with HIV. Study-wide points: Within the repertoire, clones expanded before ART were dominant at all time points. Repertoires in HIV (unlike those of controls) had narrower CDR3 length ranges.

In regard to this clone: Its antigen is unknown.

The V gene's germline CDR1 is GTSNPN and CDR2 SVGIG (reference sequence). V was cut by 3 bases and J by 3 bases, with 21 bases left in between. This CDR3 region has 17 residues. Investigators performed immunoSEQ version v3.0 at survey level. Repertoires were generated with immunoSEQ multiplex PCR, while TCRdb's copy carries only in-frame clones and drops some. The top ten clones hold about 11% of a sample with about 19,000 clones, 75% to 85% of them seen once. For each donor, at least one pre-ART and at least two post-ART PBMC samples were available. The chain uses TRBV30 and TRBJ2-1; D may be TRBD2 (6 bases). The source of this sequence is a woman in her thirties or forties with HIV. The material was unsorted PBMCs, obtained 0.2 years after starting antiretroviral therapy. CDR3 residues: CAWSASLDGSHYNEQFF. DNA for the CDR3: TGTGCCTGGAGCGCTAGCCTAGACGGGAGCCACTACAATGAGCAGTTCTTC.